The following is a T cell receptor beta chain sequence with its context. The sample originates from a study of blood T cell repertoires in COVID-19. Trimming pared 4 bases from V and 5 bases from J, leaving 9 bases between. This CDR3 is built from 14 residues. In germline, CDR1 is SNHLY, CDR2 FYNNEI. In the authors' methods: For nucleated cells, counts were estimated from reference gene primer amplification. Profiled with immunoSEQ multiplex PCR; TCRdb holds only in-frame clones, not every one. Clone size and the V and J calls come from that table; the DNA yielded D and trimming. This sample has approximately 130,000 clones, with approximately 84% found just once.

The TCR sequence derives from a human donor in a cohort sampled during active COVID-19. Material: peripheral blood. The J gene is TRBJ1-6, the V gene TRBV2; D uncertain. The CDR3, as DNA: TGTGCCAGCAGTGTTTGGCAGGATAATTCACCCCTCCACTTT. Amino acids: CASSVWQDNSPLHF.